The sample holds a few counts of the clone carrying this T cell receptor (beta chain). TCR beta CDR3 regions were amplified from RNA. The study used the HTBI primer set for a first-round RT-PCR of the TCR CDR3. TCRdb fed the multiplex PCR reads into MiXCR, producing one record per CDR3 protein. The sample holds hundreds of thousands of distinct CDR3 sequences, around 39% seen once. The J segment lost 0 bases and the V segment lost 6 bases, leaving 7 bases of the junction unmatched. The CDR3 totals 17 residues. Germline assignment: CDR1 MNHNY and CDR2 SVGAGI (reference sequence). The sample is drawn from a study of T cells in Graves' hyperthyroidism and ophthalmopathy. With a duration under 2 months, the hyperthyroidism was newly diagnosed in patients aged 18 to 65. The PBMCs were taken from 10 ml of fresh peripheral blood.

Sequencing used blood. This rearrangement joins TRBV6-6 to TRBJ2-6; 8 bases line up with TRBD1. The sequence was obtained from a man between 18 and 29 years old with Graves' hyperthyroidism. CDR3 coding DNA: TGTGCCAGCAGATCGAGGACAGGGATCTCTGGGGCCAACGTCCTGACTTTC. It yields the protein CASRSRTGISGANVLTF.